This T cell receptor beta chain was documented in a study of T cell responses to AZD1222 COVID-19 vaccine (dated by TCRdb to the early 2020s). Study-wide context: TCR sequencing covered roughly 230 trial participants: approximately 200 given two doses of AZD1222 and approximately 26 given two doses of MenACWY control vaccine. Enrollment into the trials was organized by age into subgroups of 18-55, 56-69 and 70-plus years, and those subgroups contained roughly 150, 30 and 60 TCR-sequenced participants, respectively.

The CDR3 regions of human TCRbeta chains were analyzed by immunosequencing. The source study handled its data this way. Repertoire TCRs were checked for matches against a reference library of SARS-CoV-2-specific TCRs that had been generated using the MIRA antigen-specificity platform. Breadth was defined as the fraction of unique TCRs that were SARS-CoV-2-associated. Depth was defined as the fraction of total T cells that were SARS-CoV-2-associated. Using the MIRA data, each spike-specific TCR was mapped to the spike region that the TCR reacts to and placed in a CD4 or CD8 class. Log10-transformed breadth and depth values were compared by one-way ANOVA with Sidak's multiple comparisons tests. The source is immuneACCESS, and TCRdb retained only in-frame sequences with V and J called. Part of the clones is not carried over; for the studies checked, unresolved V genes explain less than half of this, and the remainder is unexplained. Clone size and V and J calls were adopted from that table, with D and trimming inferred from the DNA. The sample table lists 89,000 or so clones, 85% to 90% of them with a count of one. 5.6% of the sample belongs to the ten largest clones.

CDR1 SGHRS and CDR2 YFSETQ were looked up in the germline V gene. The CDR3 starts with the cysteine, ends with the phenylalanine, and has 13 residues. Only the CDR3 region is kept as DNA, spanning 39 bases read in frame from base 1. The trim is 7 bases for V and 9 bases for J, with a gap of 17 bases between the germline ends. Explained via the paper, the time point label denotes: about 28 days (+/-7) after the second vaccine dose. AZD1222 recipients whose second dose came at about 4 weeks and those whose second dose came at about 12 weeks were combined into one group, since spike-specific TCR depth and breadth did not differ between the two schedules. Vaccinee samples came from UK trials COV001 and COV002, including a single-blind randomized controlled phase 2/3 trial of AZD1222 (ChAdOx1 nCoV-19) in healthy adults. For TCRbeta chain sequencing, PBMC samples were collected from trial participants at day 0 and at day 28 after the second dose.

This clone came up once. Its antigen has not been determined. No quality values exist for individual bases; no much larger clone is one base distant. Broad study findings and their caveats: Only a handful of AZD1222 recipients were SARS-CoV-2 seropositive at baseline, limiting conclusions about previously exposed vaccinees. In the small 56-69-year group, the increase in depth fell short of significance, most likely because of low power. No day 14 peak-response samples were available, so repertoires were characterized only after the peak T cell response. After two AZD1222 doses, both the breadth and the depth of spike-specific TCRs were significantly higher than at day 0 and than in MenACWY recipients. The vaccine-associated CD4 TCRs covered the entire spike protein, and the dominant responses fell in regions 160-218 and 743-854. Participants were mostly white British and included more females than males, and it was suggested by the authors that clonal diversity may have been underestimated. Reportedly, almost half of the unique spike-specific TCRs recognized epitopes lying outside the regions that are mutated in the B.1.351 and B.1.1.7 variants.

The sequenced sample was peripheral blood, obtained 28 days after the second AZD1222 dose. The source of this sequence is an adult who received the AZD1222 COVID-19 vaccine. The rearranged segments are TRBV5-1 and TRBJ2-1; the D segment is perhaps TRBD1 or TRBD2, each sharing 5 matched bases. DNA sequence: TGCGCCAGCGGGGGATTCGAAGGGGTTGAGCAGTTCTTC. The encoded protein is CASGGFEGVEQFF.